These T cell receptor beta chains were read from a single sample in a study of human T cells and chemical hapten exposure. TCRdb reanalysed the RACE reads using MiXCR and keeps one entry per CDR3 protein. The sample lists approximately 340,000 distinct CDR3 sequences; around 7% were seen once. Here the sequenced sample was whole blood, taken in connection with sensitization to the hapten diphenylcyclopropenone (DPC). The receptors stem from a woman aged 18-30 years with alopecia areata. Some clones in this sample may be carry-over from other donors' samples. Both conserved end residues are part of each CDR3. The D gene is left open where the match is weak. Only part of the rows carry a size: once, few, many, or a class if the clone is expanded.

j_call clone_size d_call v_call cdr3_aa cdr3_nt
TRBJ2-1 few TRBD2 TRBV12-3/TRBV12-4 CASNQRGGRSEQFF TGTGCCAGCAACCAGCGGGGGGGCCGCAGTGAGCAGTTCTTC
TRBJ2-7 - - TRBV5-1 CASSLANGGTYEQYF TGCGCCAGCAGCTTGGCTAACGGGGGTACCTACGAGCAGTACTTC
TRBJ1-2 many - TRBV2 CASKVGDQGYTF TGTGCCAGCAAGGTGGGGGATCAAGGCTACACCTTC
TRBJ2-3 - - TRBV7-3 CASSLVMVAGKDTQYF TGTGCCAGCAGCTTAGTTATGGTGGCAGGGAAAGATACGCAGTATTTT
TRBJ2-7 - - TRBV6-2/TRBV6-3 CASSVRGSLYKQYF TGTGCCAGCAGTGTGCGGGGTTCCCTCTACAAGCAGTACTTC
TRBJ1-1 - - TRBV9 CASSVSGTPNTEAFF TGTGCCAGCAGCGTATCGGGGACCCCAAACACTGAAGCTTTCTTT
TRBJ2-1 - TRBD2 TRBV20-1 CSAREGVAGAYNEQFF TGCAGTGCTAGAGAGGGCGTAGCGGGGGCCTACAATGAGCAGTTCTTC
TRBJ2-7 few - TRBV3-1 CASSLLGGDKREQYF TGTGCCAGCAGCCTACTTGGCGGGGACAAGCGCGAGCAGTACTTC
TRBJ2-3 few - TRBV9 CASSPGPMETQYF TGTGCCAGCAGCCCCGGCCCCATGGAGACGCAGTATTTT
TRBJ1-2 - - TRBV29-1 CSVVAALDYGYTF TGCAGCGTTGTAGCAGCCCTTGACTATGGCTACACCTTC
TRBJ1-5 - TRBD1 TRBV2 CASSTGQGFSQPQHF TGTGCCAGCAGTACGGGACAGGGGTTCAGTCAGCCCCAGCATTTT
TRBJ2-2 many - TRBV5-1 CASTPGFRTSNTGELFF TGCGCCAGCACCCCGGGGTTTCGGACCTCGAACACCGGGGAGCTGTTTTTT
TRBJ2-3 many - TRBV15 CATSRDRTAWATDTQYF TGTGCCACCAGCAGAGATAGAACTGCTTGGGCCACAGATACGCAGTATTTT
TRBJ1-5 few - TRBV4-2 CASSQEGESNQPQHF TGTGCCAGCAGCCAAGAAGGAGAAAGCAATCAGCCCCAGCATTTT
TRBJ1-1 few TRBD1 TRBV11-1 CASRVGGMNTEAFF TGTGCCAGCAGGGTAGGGGGCATGAACACTGAAGCTTTCTTT
TRBJ1-2 few TRBD1 TRBV3-1 CASNPIGQDHGYTF TGTGCCAGCAACCCCATAGGACAGGATCATGGCTACACCTTC
TRBJ2-1 many TRBD2 TRBV20-1 CSALSRGGARYNEQFF TGCAGTGCTCTCTCCCGGGGGGGGGCACGCTACAATGAGCAGTTCTTC
TRBJ1-1 - TRBD1 TRBV5-1 CASRRDREEAFF TGCGCCAGCAGACGAGACAGGGAAGAAGCTTTCTTT
TRBJ1-1 - - TRBV10-3 CAITLTGNTEAFF TGTGCCATCACCTTGACAGGGAACACTGAAGCTTTCTTT
TRBJ1-1 few - TRBV20-1 CSWLRRGGTEAFF TGCAGCTGGCTACGTCGGGGTGGGACTGAAGCTTTCTTT
TRBJ2-1 many - TRBV27 CASSLSLGLGGNEQFF TGTGCCAGCAGTTTATCGTTAGGCCTGGGGGGAAATGAGCAGTTCTTC
TRBJ2-1 - - TRBV28 CASYSRGSSYNEQFF TGTGCCAGCTATTCGCGGGGTTCCTCCTACAATGAGCAGTTCTTC
TRBJ1-1 - - TRBV5-1 CASSLGRGTNTEAFF TGCGCCAGCAGCTTGGGCCGGGGAACGAACACTGAAGCTTTCTTT
TRBJ1-2 - - TRBV5-1 CASSLELGTEDGYTF TGCGCCAGCAGCTTGGAGTTGGGGACGGAAGATGGCTACACCTTC
TRBJ1-2 few - TRBV28 CASTVGLRTYGYTF TGTGCCAGCACCGTAGGACTTCGGACCTATGGCTACACCTTC
TRBJ1-1 - - TRBV2 CASSEEGGTLNTEAFF TGTGCCAGCAGTGAGGAAGGGGGGACGCTGAACACTGAAGCTTTCTTT
TRBJ1-2 many - TRBV2 CASSQSSGTGEPNYGYTF TGTGCCAGCAGTCAAAGTTCTGGTACAGGAGAGCCTAACTATGGCTACACCTTC
TRBJ2-3 many - TRBV5-1 CASRYAHMGLGTDTQYF TGCGCCAGCAGATACGCACATATGGGCCTCGGCACAGATACGCAGTATTTT
TRBJ1-5 many - TRBV7-2 CASSLQPNQPQHF TGTGCCAGCAGCTTACAACCGAATCAGCCCCAGCATTTT
TRBJ1-6 few TRBD1 TRBV12-3/TRBV12-4 CASNLGQGGNSPLHF TGTGCCAGCAACCTGGGACAGGGTGGCAATTCACCCCTCCACTTT
TRBJ2-6 many - TRBV11-2 CASSSLPGTPDAISGANVLTF TGTGCCAGCAGCTCCCTTCCCGGGACCCCTGATGCGATATCTGGGGCCAACGTCCTGACTTTC
TRBJ2-3 few TRBD2 TRBV6-6 CASSYLLAGGPNTQYF TGTGCCAGCAGTTACTTACTAGCGGGGGGGCCAAATACGCAGTATTTT
TRBJ2-3 few - TRBV20-1 CSGASETGTQYF TGCAGCGGGGCCTCTGAGACCGGTACGCAGTATTTT
TRBJ1-6 - - TRBV6-2/TRBV6-3 CASSYSRVESPLHF TGTGCCAGCAGTTACTCCAGGGTCGAATCACCCCTCCACTTT
TRBJ1-2 few TRBD1 TRBV7-2 CASSSGQGAHNYGYTF TGTGCCAGCAGCTCCGGACAGGGGGCGCACAACTATGGCTACACCTTC
TRBJ1-1 few - TRBV10-3 CAISEMKDTEAFF TGTGCCATCAGTGAAATGAAGGACACTGAAGCTTTCTTT
TRBJ2-7 - - TRBV10-3 CAISQQASYEQYF TGTGCCATCAGTCAACAGGCATCCTACGAGCAGTACTTC
TRBJ1-5 - - TRBV2 CASLRADDQPQHF TGTGCCAGTCTAAGGGCAGATGATCAGCCCCAGCATTTT
TRBJ1-1 few - TRBV7-9 CASSQTGEAFF TGTGCCAGCAGCCAGACAGGTGAAGCTTTCTTT
TRBJ2-3 - - TRBV20-1 CSASPGWDTQYF TGCAGTGCTTCCCCGGGATGGGATACGCAGTATTTT
TRBJ2-2 few - TRBV6-4 CASKWVTNTGELFF TGTGCCAGCAAGTGGGTAACGAACACCGGGGAGCTGTTTTTT
TRBJ1-1 many - TRBV29-1 CSVEVPGRVNTEAFF TGCAGCGTTGAAGTTCCAGGGAGGGTGAACACTGAAGCTTTCTTT
TRBJ1-4 - TRBD1 TRBV5-1 CASSPGQGARKLFF TGCGCCAGCAGCCCCGGACAGGGAGCCAGAAAACTGTTTTTT
TRBJ2-3 few - TRBV19 CASSIGGPAGADTQYF TGTGCCAGTAGTATAGGGGGCCCGGCGGGCGCAGATACGCAGTATTTT
TRBJ1-1 few TRBD1 TRBV6-5 CASSYSQWPGQGLTEAFF TGTGCCAGCAGTTACTCACAATGGCCGGGACAGGGACTCACTGAAGCTTTCTTT
TRBJ1-3 few - TRBV5-1 CASSHTIYF TGCGCCAGCAGCCACACCATATATTTT
TRBJ1-1 - - TRBV27 CASGRRDKKGLNTEAFF TGTGCCAGCGGACGCCGGGACAAAAAAGGATTAAACACTGAAGCTTTCTTT